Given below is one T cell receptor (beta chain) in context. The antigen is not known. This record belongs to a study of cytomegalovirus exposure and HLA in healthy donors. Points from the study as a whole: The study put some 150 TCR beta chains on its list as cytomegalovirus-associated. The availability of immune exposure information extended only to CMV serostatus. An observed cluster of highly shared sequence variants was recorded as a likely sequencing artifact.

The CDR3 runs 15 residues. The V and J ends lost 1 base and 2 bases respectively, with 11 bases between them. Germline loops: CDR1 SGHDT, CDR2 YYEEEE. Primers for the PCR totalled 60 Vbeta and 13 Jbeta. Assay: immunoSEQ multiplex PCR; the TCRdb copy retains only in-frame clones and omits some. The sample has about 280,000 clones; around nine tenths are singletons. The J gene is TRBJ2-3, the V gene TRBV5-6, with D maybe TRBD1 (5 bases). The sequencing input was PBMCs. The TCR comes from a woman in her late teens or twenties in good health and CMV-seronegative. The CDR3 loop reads CASSLIDRDTDTQYF. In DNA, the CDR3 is TGTGCCAGCAGCTTGATCGACAGAGACACAGATACGCAGTATTTT.